Listed below are T cell receptor beta chains from one sample, sequenced in a study of tumor and adjacent non-tumor tissue in lung cancer. TCRdb independently ran MiXCR on the multiplex PCR reads; one entry per CDR3 protein. The sample holds 81,000 or so distinct CDR3 sequences, around 86% seen once. The sequenced material came from lung tumor tissue. Receptors were obtained from a woman aged 45-65 years with non-small cell lung cancer. CDR3s include the opening cysteine and the closing phenylalanine or tryptophan. The order of the fields is clone size, J gene, V gene, D gene, CDR3 DNA, CDR3 protein. The D gene is left open where the match is weak. Size tells how often a clone was seen (once, few, many) or the class of an expanded clone, and some rows leave it out.

clone_size: -; j_call: TRBJ2-7; v_call: TRBV29-1; d_call: TRBD1; cdr3_nt: TGTAGCGTACAGGGGAGAGGAGATTCCTACGAGTTGTACTTC; cdr3_aa: CSVQGRGDSYELYF
clone_size: -; j_call: TRBJ2-2; v_call: TRBV28; d_call: -; cdr3_nt: TGTACTAGCAGTTTCCCCTCCGAGGGGACCGGGGAGCTGTTTTTT; cdr3_aa: CTSSFPSEGTGELFF
clone_size: -; j_call: TRBJ2-7; v_call: TRBV6-5; d_call: -; cdr3_nt: TGTGCCAGCAGTTACAGGAGGGGCGGAAACGAGCTGTACTTC; cdr3_aa: CASSYRRGGNELYF
clone_size: -; j_call: TRBJ1-5; v_call: TRBV6-2/TRBV6-3; d_call: -; cdr3_nt: TGTACCAGCAGTAACACCGGGCTAGGCAATCAGCCCCTGCATTTT; cdr3_aa: CTSSNTGLGNQPLHF
clone_size: -; j_call: TRBJ2-3; v_call: TRBV11-1; d_call: TRBD1; cdr3_nt: TGTGCCAGCAGAAGGACAGGGGTGGATACGCACTATTTT; cdr3_aa: CASRRTGVDTHYF
clone_size: -; j_call: TRBJ2-3; v_call: TRBV5-1; d_call: -; cdr3_nt: TGCGCCAGCAGCTTGGCCGGGAGCGGACCCACAGATACGCAGTATTTT; cdr3_aa: CASSLAGSGPTDTQYF
clone_size: many; j_call: TRBJ2-5; v_call: TRBV12-3/TRBV12-4; d_call: -; cdr3_nt: TGTGCCAGCAGTTTAGCGGAGGGAACAGAGACCCAGTACTTC; cdr3_aa: CASSLAEGTETQYF
clone_size: -; j_call: TRBJ2-7; v_call: TRBV29-1; d_call: -; cdr3_nt: TGCAACGTTGAAGATGACGGGACCCTAGCCTACGAGCAGTACTTC; cdr3_aa: CNVEDDGTLAYEQYF
clone_size: -; j_call: TRBJ1-5; v_call: TRBV4-2; d_call: -; cdr3_nt: TGTGCCAGCATCCAAGATAGGGGTCAGTCCCAGCATTTT; cdr3_aa: CASIQDRGQSQHF
clone_size: -; j_call: TRBJ2-5; v_call: TRBV29-1; d_call: TRBD2; cdr3_nt: TGCAGCGTTGAAGGCGGGAGCAAGATCCATTACTTC; cdr3_aa: CSVEGGSKIHYF
clone_size: -; j_call: TRBJ2-1; v_call: TRBV24-1; d_call: -; cdr3_nt: TGTGCCACCAGTAAGGCCAGCGGCAGATCTTACAATGGGCAGTTCTTC; cdr3_aa: CATSKASGRSYNGQFF
clone_size: -; j_call: TRBJ1-6; v_call: TRBV20-1; d_call: -; cdr3_nt: TGCAGTGCTCTACGGATTGGGGTCGTGTCTCGGGCGGGGCAGGGATCGCCCCTCCACTTT; cdr3_aa: CSALRIGVVSRAGQGSPLHF
clone_size: -; j_call: TRBJ2-5; v_call: TRBV20-1; d_call: -; cdr3_nt: TGTAGTGCTCCAAGAGGAAGTTTAAGAGAGACCCAGTACTTC; cdr3_aa: CSAPRGSLRETQYF
clone_size: -; j_call: TRBJ2-5; v_call: TRBV28; d_call: -; cdr3_nt: TGTGCCAGCAGTCTAGCGATAGCCCAAGAGACCCAGTACTTC; cdr3_aa: CASSLAIAQETQYF
clone_size: -; j_call: TRBJ2-7; v_call: TRBV28; d_call: TRBD2; cdr3_nt: TGTGCCAGCAGTTCCGTAGCGGGAAGGTCCTACGAGCAGTACTTT; cdr3_aa: CASSSVAGRSYEQYF
clone_size: once; j_call: TRBJ2-1; v_call: TRBV10-3; d_call: -; cdr3_nt: TGTGCCTTCCAGGCGAAGGGTGAGCAGATATTC; cdr3_aa: CAFQAKGEQIF
clone_size: -; j_call: TRBJ1-1; v_call: TRBV5-4; d_call: -; cdr3_nt: TGTGCGAGCAGCCCGCCTTCGACAGGCGGGATGAACACTGAAGCTTTCTTT; cdr3_aa: CASSPPSTGGMNTEAFF
clone_size: -; j_call: TRBJ2-2; v_call: TRBV4-1; d_call: TRBD2; cdr3_nt: TGCGCCACCAGCCAACAAGTTCGGACTAGCGGGAACACCGGGAAGCTGTTTTTT; cdr3_aa: CATSQQVRTSGNTGKLFF
clone_size: -; j_call: TRBJ1-6; v_call: TRBV20-1; d_call: TRBD1; cdr3_nt: TGCAGTGCCAGAGATGTTGGTGCCGGGACAGCGAATTCACCCCTCCACTTT; cdr3_aa: CSARDVGAGTANSPLHF
clone_size: -; j_call: TRBJ2-3; v_call: TRBV6-2/TRBV6-3; d_call: TRBD2; cdr3_nt: TGTGCCAGCAGACTCTCTCCCTCTATTAGCGGGAGAGTCATAGTTATGCAGTATTTT; cdr3_aa: CASRLSPSISGRVIVMQYF
clone_size: once; j_call: TRBJ2-3; v_call: TRBV4-3; d_call: TRBD2; cdr3_nt: TGCGCCAGCAGCCTCCTGACTAGCGCACATACGCAGTATTTT; cdr3_aa: CASSLLTSAHTQYF
clone_size: -; j_call: TRBJ2-7; v_call: TRBV4-2; d_call: TRBD1; cdr3_nt: TGTGCCAGCAGCCGTGAACAGGGGGTTGGTTACGAGCAGTACTTC; cdr3_aa: CASSREQGVGYEQYF
clone_size: -; j_call: TRBJ2-2; v_call: TRBV10-3; d_call: TRBD2; cdr3_nt: TGTACCATCACCCGGAGACTAGCGGGGGCAGACACCGGGGAGCTGTTTTTT; cdr3_aa: CTITRRLAGADTGELFF
clone_size: -; j_call: TRBJ2-6; v_call: TRBV6-6; d_call: -; cdr3_nt: TGTGCCAGCAGTTACCCACGCGGACCATCTGGGGCCAACGTCCTGACTTTC; cdr3_aa: CASSYPRGPSGANVLTF
clone_size: -; j_call: TRBJ1-2; v_call: TRBV12-3/TRBV12-4; d_call: -; cdr3_nt: TGTGCCACCAGTTTAGGAGATGGCTACACCTTT; cdr3_aa: CATSLGDGYTF
clone_size: -; j_call: TRBJ2-1; v_call: TRBV11-2; d_call: -; cdr3_nt: TGTGCCAGCATTCCAGAGGGCTGGGGAAGCTCCTACAATGAGCAGTTCTTC; cdr3_aa: CASIPEGWGSSYNEQFF
clone_size: -; j_call: TRBJ2-7; v_call: TRBV5-4; d_call: -; cdr3_nt: TGTGCCAGCTCTCGGGACCTCTACGACCAATACTTC; cdr3_aa: CASSRDLYDQYF
clone_size: many; j_call: TRBJ1-5; v_call: TRBV20-1; d_call: -; cdr3_nt: TGCAGTGCTAGAGTCGGGGGAGGGAGAGGCAATCAGCCCCAGCATTTT; cdr3_aa: CSARVGGGRGNQPQHF
clone_size: -; j_call: TRBJ2-3; v_call: TRBV20-1; d_call: TRBD2; cdr3_nt: TGTAGTGTTAGAGATTTAGCGGGCCATGCAGATACGCAGTATTTT; cdr3_aa: CSVRDLAGHADTQYF
clone_size: -; j_call: TRBJ1-5; v_call: TRBV28; d_call: -; cdr3_nt: TGTGCCAGCACTCCCCCTAGCGCACCCACAGATACGCAGCATTTT; cdr3_aa: CASTPPSAPTDTQHF
clone_size: -; j_call: TRBJ2-1; v_call: TRBV6-5; d_call: -; cdr3_nt: TGTGCCAGCAGAATCCGGATTGGCGGGTCGGGTGAGCAGTTCTTC; cdr3_aa: CASRIRIGGSGEQFF
clone_size: -; j_call: TRBJ2-1; v_call: TRBV20-1; d_call: -; cdr3_nt: TGCAGTGCACGGGCGAGTAATGGACCCCACAATGAGCAGTTCTTC; cdr3_aa: CSARASNGPHNEQFF
clone_size: -; j_call: TRBJ1-6; v_call: TRBV10-3; d_call: -; cdr3_nt: TGTGCCATGACCCGGGAGCGAGGAAATTCACCCCTCCACTTT; cdr3_aa: CAMTRERGNSPLHF
clone_size: -; j_call: TRBJ2-7; v_call: TRBV12-3/TRBV12-4; d_call: -; cdr3_nt: TGTGACGGCAGTCGAGACTACGAGCAGTATTTC; cdr3_aa: CDGSRDYEQYF
clone_size: once; j_call: TRBJ2-1; v_call: TRBV20-1; d_call: -; cdr3_nt: -; cdr3_aa: CNAPGRYGCNEQFF
clone_size: -; j_call: TRBJ1-1; v_call: TRBV6-6; d_call: -; cdr3_nt: TGTGCCAGCAACGACCGGCCCCTCTGTGTCACTGAAGCTTTCTTT; cdr3_aa: CASNDRPLCVTEAFF